This is a list of T cell receptor beta chains from one sample in a study of cytomegalovirus exposure and HLA in healthy donors. Sequencing used immunoSEQ multiplex PCR; TCRdb keeps in-frame clones, though not all of them. This sample has 45,000 to 60,000 clones; around three quarters occur once, and the top ten carry around 8.1%. The specimen was PBMCs. These receptors were obtained from a man aged 25-40 years in good health and CMV-seropositive. CDR3s include the opening cysteine and the closing phenylalanine or tryptophan. D genes are given only for firm matches.

d_call j_call v_call cdr3_length cdr3_aa
- TRBJ1-6 TRBV18 15 CASSPRQDGTSPLHF
TRBD2 TRBJ2-2 TRBV7-3 16 CASSSTSGGAIGELFF
TRBD1 TRBJ2-2 TRBV5-8 15 CASSFDPTGPGELFF
TRBD1 TRBJ1-3 TRBV11-2 16 CASSFTQQGAGNTIYF
TRBD1 TRBJ2-7 TRBV18 16 CASSPPETGPTYEQYF
- TRBJ2-7 TRBV2 14 CASMEYGQTYEQYF
TRBD2 TRBJ2-5 TRBV27 14 CASRLAGFGETQYF
TRBD1 TRBJ1-5 TRBV6-1 14 CASSYDRVDQPQHF
TRBD1 - TRBV2 14 CASSERGQSYEQYF
- TRBJ2-7 TRBV7-9 13 CASSLLAGYEQYF
- TRBJ1-6 TRBV6-4 14 CASSEQGGNSPLHF
- TRBJ1-2 TRBV5-1 13 CASRGEDNYGYTF
TRBD1 TRBJ1-1 TRBV4-1 14 CASSQPTGGTEAFF
- TRBJ1-3 TRBV5-1 18 CASSFVSLTAGSGNTIYF
TRBD2 TRBJ2-1 TRBV5-4 16 CASSLLAGGFYGEQFF
- TRBJ2-7 TRBV21-1 13 CASTKTGPYEQYF
- TRBJ1-6 TRBV14 19 CASSQDRTAGSSYNSPLHF
TRBD2 TRBJ2-3 TRBV11-2 17 CASSSNGLATNTDTQYF
- TRBJ2-1 TRBV25-1 14 CASSEEKGYNEQFF
TRBD2 TRBJ2-1 TRBV2 14 CASSGGGIAFEQFF
TRBD1 TRBJ2-7 TRBV7-9 16 CASSWVEGGTLPEQYF
- TRBJ2-7 TRBV7-9 14 CASSLEVRAYEQYF
- TRBJ2-5 TRBV10-1 16 CASSERGLKGQETQYF